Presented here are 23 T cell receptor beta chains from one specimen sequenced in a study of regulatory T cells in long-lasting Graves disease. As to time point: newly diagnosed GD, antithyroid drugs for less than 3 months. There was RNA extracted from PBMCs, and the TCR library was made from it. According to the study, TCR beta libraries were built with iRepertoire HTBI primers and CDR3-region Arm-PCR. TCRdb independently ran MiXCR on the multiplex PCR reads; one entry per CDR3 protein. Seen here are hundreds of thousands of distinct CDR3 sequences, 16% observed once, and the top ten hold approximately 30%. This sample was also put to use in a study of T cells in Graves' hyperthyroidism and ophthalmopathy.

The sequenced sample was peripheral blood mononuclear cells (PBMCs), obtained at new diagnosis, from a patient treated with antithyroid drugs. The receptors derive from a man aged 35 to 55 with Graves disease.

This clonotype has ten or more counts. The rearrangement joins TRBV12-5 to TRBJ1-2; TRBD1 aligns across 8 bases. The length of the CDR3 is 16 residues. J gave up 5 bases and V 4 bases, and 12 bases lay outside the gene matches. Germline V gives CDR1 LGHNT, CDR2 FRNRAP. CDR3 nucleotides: TGTGCTAGTGGTTCGACAGGGGCCCTGGGAGGGTATGGCTACACCTTC. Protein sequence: CASGSTGALGGYGYTF.

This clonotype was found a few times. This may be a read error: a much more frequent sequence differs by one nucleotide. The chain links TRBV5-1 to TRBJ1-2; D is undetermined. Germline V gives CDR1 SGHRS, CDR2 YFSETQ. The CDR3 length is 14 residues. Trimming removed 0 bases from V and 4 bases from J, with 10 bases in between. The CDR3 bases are TGCGCCAGCAGCTTGGCGAGTAAGGGCTATGGCTACACCTTC. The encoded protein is CASSLASKGYGYTF.

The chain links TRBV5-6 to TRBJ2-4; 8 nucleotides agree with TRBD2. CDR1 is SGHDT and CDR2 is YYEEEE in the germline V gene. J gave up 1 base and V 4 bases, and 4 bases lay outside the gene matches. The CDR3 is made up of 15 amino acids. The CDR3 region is CASSNRGGAKNIQYF. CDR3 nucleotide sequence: TGTGCCAGCAGCAACCGCGGGGGGGCCAAAAACATTCAGTACTTC.

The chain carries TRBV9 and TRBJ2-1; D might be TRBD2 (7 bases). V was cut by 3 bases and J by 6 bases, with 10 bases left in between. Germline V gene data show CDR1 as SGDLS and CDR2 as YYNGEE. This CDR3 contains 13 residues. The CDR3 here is CASSGGGANEQFF. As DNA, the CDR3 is TGTGCCAGCAGCGGGGGGGGGGCCAATGAGCAGTTCTTC.

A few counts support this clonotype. The DNA of the CDR3 is TGTGCCAGCAGCTTATCCAGACTGGGGCCCAAAAACATTCAGTACTTC. It encodes CASSLSRLGPKNIQYF. The chain uses TRBV7-8 and TRBJ2-4; D is possibly TRBD1 (5 bases). Germline loops: CDR1 SGHVS, CDR2 FQNEAQ. The CDR3 contains 16 residues. The V gene lost 2 bases and the J gene lost 2 bases, with 13 bases spanning the gap. The full variable domain, in which reference TRBV7-8 and TRBJ2-4 provide the parts outside the CDR3, is GAGVSQSPRYKVAKRGQDVALRCDPISGHVSLFWYQQALGQGPEFLTYFQNEAQLDKSGLPSDRFFAERPEGSVSTLKIQRTQQEDSAVYLCASSLSRLGPKNIQYFGAGTRLSVL.

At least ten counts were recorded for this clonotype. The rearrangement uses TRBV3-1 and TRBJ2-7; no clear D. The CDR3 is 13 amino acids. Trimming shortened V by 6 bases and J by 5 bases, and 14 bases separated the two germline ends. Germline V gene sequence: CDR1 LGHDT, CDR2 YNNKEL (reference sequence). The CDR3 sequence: CASRYWTSDEQYF. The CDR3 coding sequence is TGTGCCAGCAGATACTGGACCAGCGACGAGCAGTACTTC.

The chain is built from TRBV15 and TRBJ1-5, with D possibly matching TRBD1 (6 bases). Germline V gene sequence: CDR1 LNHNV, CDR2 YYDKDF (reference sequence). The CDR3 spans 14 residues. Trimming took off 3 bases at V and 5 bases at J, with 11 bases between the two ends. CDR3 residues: CATSSQGSDQPQHF. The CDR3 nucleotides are TGTGCCACCAGCAGTCAGGGGTCGGATCAGCCCCAGCATTTT.

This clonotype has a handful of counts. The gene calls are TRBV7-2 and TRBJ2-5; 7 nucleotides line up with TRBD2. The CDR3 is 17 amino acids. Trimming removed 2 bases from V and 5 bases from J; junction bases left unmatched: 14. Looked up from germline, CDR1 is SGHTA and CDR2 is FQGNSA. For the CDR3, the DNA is TGTGCCAGCAGCTTACTTTGGGGAGGGGCCAGCGAGGAGACCCAGTACTTC. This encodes CASSLLWGGASEETQYF. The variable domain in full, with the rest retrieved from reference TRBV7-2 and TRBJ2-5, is GAGVSQSPSNKVTEKGKDVELRCDPISGHTALYWYRQSLGQGLEFLIYFQGNSAPDKSGLPSDRFSAERTGGSVSTLTIQRTQQEDSAVYLCASSLLWGGASEETQYFGPGTRLLVL.

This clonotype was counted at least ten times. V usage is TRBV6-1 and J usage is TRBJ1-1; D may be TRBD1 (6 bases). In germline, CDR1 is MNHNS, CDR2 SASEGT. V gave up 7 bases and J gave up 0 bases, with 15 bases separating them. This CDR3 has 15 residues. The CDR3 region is CASKRGGALNTEAFF. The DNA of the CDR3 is TGTGCCAGCAAACGGGGGGGGGCCTTGAACACTGAAGCTTTCTTT.

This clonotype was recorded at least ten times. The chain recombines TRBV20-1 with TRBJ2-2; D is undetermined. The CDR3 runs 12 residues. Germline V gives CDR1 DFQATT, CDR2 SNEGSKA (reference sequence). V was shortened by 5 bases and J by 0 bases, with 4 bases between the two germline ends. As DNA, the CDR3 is TGCAGTGCTTTCCCGAACACCGGGGAGCTGTTTTTT. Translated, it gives CSAFPNTGELFF.

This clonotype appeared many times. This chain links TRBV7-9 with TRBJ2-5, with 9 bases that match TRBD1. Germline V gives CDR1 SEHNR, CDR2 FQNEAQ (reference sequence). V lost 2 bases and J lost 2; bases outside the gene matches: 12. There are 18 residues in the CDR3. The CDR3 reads CASSLMPGTGPTQETQYF. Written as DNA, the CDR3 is TGTGCCAGCAGCTTAATGCCCGGGACAGGGCCTACTCAAGAGACCCAGTACTTC.

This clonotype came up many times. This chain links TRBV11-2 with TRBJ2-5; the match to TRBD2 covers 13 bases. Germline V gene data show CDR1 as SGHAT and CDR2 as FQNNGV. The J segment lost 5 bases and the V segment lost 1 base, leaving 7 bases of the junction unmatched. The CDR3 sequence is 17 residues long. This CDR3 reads CASSLVLAGGIWETQYF. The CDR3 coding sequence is TGTGCCAGCAGCTTAGTACTAGCGGGGGGGATATGGGAGACCCAGTACTTC. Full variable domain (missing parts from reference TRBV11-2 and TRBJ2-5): EAGVAQSPRYKIIEKRQSVAFWCNPISGHATLYWYQQILGQGPKLLIQFQNNGVVDDSQLPKDRFSAERLKGVDSTLKIQPAKLEDSAVYLCASSLVLAGGIWETQYFGPGTRLLVL.

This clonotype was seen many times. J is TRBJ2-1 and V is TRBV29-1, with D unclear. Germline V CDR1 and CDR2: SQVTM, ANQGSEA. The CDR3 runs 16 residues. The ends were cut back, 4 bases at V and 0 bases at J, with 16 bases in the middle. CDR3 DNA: TGCAGCGTTGTAGTTGGCGGTGCTAGCTCCTACAATGAGCAGTTCTTC. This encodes CSVVVGGASSYNEQFF.

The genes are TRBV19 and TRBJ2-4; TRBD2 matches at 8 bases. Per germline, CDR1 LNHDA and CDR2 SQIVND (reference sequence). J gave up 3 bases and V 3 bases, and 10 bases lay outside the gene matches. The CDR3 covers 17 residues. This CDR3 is CASSIGGANWYKNIQYF. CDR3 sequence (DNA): TGTGCCAGTAGTATCGGGGGGGCAAATTGGTACAAAAACATTCAGTACTTC.

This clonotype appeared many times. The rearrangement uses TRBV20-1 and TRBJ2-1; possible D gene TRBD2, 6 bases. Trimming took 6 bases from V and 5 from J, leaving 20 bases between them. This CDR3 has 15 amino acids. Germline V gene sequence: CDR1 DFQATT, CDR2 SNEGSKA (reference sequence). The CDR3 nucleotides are TGCAGTGCCCCCGCGCCACGGGGGTTGAACAATGAGCAGTTCTTC. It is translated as CSAPAPRGLNNEQFF.

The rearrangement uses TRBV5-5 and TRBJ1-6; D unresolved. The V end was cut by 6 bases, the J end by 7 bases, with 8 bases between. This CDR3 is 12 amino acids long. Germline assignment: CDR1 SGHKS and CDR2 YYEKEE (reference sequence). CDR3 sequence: CASTVANSPLHF. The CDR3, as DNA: TGTGCCAGCACCGTGGCCAATTCACCCCTCCACTTT.

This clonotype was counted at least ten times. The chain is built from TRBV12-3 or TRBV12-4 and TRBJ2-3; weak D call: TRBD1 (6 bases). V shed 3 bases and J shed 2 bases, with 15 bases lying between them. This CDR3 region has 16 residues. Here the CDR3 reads CASSFFRGTDTDTQYF. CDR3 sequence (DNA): TGTGCCAGCAGTTTTTTTAGGGGGACCGACACAGATACGCAGTATTTT.

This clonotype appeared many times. This CDR3 is CASSDSSGGATDTQYF. The CDR3 DNA follows: TGTGCCAGCAGTGACTCTAGCGGGGGGGCCACAGATACGCAGTATTTT. The genes are TRBV6-4 and TRBJ2-3; the match to TRBD2 covers 11 bases. Losses at the gene ends were 0 bases for V and 2 bases for J; bases not matched to a gene: 1. Germline V CDR1 and CDR2: MRHNA, SNTAGT. The CDR3 loop spans 16 amino acids.

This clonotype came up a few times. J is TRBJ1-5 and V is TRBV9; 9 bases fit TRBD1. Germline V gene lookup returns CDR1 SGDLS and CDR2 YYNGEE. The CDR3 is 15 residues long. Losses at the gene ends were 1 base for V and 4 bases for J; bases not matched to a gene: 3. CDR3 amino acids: CASSVSGQGNQPQHF. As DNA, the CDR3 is TGTGCCAGCAGCGTATCGGGACAGGGTAATCAGCCCCAGCATTTT. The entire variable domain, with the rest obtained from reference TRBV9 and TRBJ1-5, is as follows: DSGVTQTPKHLITATGQRVTLRCSPRSGDLSVYWYQQSLDQGLQFLIQYYNGEERAKGNILERFSAQQFPDLHSELNLSSLELGDSALYFCASSVSGQGNQPQHFGDGTRLSIL.

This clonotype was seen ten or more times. DNA for the CDR3: TGTGCCAGCAGCGGGGAAACGTGGGAGACCCAGTACTTC. Its translation: CASSGETWETQYF. V usage is TRBV7-2 and J usage is TRBJ2-5; D gene unclear. V gave up 5 bases and J gave up 5 bases, with 12 bases separating them. The germline CDR1 and CDR2 sequences are SGHTA and FQGNSA. The CDR3 has 13 residues. Filled out from reference TRBV7-2 and TRBJ2-5, the complete variable domain reads GAGVSQSPSNKVTEKGKDVELRCDPISGHTALYWYRQSLGQGLEFLIYFQGNSAPDKSGLPSDRFSAERTGGSVSTLTIQRTQQEDSAVYLCASSGETWETQYFGPGTRLLVL.

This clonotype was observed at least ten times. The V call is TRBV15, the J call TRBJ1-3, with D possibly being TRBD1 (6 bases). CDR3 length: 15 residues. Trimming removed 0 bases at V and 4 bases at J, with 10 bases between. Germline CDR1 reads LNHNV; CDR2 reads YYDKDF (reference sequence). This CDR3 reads CATSREGGSGNTIYF. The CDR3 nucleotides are TGTGCCACCAGCAGAGAAGGGGGTAGCGGAAACACCATATATTTT. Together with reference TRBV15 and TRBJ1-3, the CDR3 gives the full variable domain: DAMVIQNPRYQVTQFGKPVTLSCSQTLNHNVMYWYQQKSSQAPKLLFHYYDKDFNNEADTPDNFQSRRPNTSFCFLDIRSPGLGDTAMYLCATSREGGSGNTIYFGEGSWLTVV.

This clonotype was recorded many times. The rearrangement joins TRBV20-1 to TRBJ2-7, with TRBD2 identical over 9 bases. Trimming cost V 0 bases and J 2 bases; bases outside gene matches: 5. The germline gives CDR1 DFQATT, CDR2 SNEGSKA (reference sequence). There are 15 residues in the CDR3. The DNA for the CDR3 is TGCAGTGCTAGAGATGGGGGCGGGGGGGCCTACGAGCAGTACTTC. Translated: CSARDGGGGAYEQYF.

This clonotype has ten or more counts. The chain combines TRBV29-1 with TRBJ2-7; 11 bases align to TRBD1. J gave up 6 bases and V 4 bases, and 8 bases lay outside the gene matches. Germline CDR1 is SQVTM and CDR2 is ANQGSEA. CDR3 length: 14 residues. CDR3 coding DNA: TGCAGCGTTGGCGGGTGGGACAGGGGGTTCGAGCAGTACTTC. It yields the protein CSVGGWDRGFEQYF.